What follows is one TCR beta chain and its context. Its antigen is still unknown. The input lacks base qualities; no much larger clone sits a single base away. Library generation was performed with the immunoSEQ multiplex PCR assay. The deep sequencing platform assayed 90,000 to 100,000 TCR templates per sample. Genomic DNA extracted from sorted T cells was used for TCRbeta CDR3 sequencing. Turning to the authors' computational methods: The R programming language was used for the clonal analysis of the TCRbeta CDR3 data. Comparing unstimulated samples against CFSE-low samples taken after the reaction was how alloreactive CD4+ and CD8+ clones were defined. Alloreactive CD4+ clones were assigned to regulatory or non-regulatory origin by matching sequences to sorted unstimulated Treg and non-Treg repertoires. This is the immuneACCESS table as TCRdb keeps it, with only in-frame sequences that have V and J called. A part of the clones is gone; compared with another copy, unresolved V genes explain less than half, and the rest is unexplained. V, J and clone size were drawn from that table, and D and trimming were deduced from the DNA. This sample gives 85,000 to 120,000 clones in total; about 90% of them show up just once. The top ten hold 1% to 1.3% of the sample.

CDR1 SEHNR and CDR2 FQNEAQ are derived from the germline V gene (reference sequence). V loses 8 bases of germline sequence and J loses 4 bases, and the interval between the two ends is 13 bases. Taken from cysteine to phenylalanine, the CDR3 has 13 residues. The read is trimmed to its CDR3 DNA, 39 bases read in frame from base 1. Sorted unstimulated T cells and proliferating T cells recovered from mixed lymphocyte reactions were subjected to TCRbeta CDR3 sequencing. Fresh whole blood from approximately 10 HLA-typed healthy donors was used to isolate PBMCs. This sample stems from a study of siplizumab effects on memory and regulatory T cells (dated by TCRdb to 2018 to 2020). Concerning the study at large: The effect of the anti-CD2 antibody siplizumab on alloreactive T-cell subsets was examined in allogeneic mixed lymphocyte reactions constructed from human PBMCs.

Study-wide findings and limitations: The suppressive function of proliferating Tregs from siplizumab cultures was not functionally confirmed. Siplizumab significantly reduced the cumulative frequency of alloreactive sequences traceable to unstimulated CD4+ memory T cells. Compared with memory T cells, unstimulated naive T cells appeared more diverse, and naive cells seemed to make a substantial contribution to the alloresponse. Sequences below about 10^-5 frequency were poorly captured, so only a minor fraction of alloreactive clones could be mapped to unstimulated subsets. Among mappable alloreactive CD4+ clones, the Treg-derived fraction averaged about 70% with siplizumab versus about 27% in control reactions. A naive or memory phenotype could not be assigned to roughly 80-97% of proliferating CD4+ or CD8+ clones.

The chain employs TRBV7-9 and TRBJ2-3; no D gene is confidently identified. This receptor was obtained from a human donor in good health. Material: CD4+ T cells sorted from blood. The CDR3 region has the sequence CASRRAIADTQYF. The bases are TGTGCCAGCCGGAGAGCGATCGCAGATACGCAGTATTTT.